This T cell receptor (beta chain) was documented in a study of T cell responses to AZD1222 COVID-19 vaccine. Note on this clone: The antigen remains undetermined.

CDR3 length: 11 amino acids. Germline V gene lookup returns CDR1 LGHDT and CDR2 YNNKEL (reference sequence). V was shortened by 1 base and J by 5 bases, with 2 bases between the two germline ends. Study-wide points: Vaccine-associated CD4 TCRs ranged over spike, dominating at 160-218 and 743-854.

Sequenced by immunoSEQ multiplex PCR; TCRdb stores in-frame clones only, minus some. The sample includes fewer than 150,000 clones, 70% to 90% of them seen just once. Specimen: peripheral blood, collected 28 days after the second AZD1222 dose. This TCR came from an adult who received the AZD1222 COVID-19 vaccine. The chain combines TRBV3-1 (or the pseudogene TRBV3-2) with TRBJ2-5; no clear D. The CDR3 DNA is TGTGCCAGCAGCCAAGTTGAGACCCAGTACTTC. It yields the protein CASSQVETQYF.